Following are 32 T cell receptor beta chains from one sample sequenced in a study of T-cell reconstitution after alpha-beta-depleted transplantation in children. The authors prepared the TCRbeta library with unique molecular identifiers. TCRdb reanalysed the PCR reads using MiXCR and keeps one entry per CDR3 protein. There are approximately 220,000 distinct CDR3 sequences in the sample; roughly 18% occur only once, and 35% to 50% lies in the top ten. The material sequenced was PBMCs, mostly from graft donor cells, taken 360 days after TCRalphabeta/CD19-depleted stem cell transplant. Receptors originate from a male patient between 2 and 15 years old who had a stem cell transplant for acute lymphoblastic leukemia, so the T cells may come from the graft donor.

The chain uses TRBV9 and TRBJ2-2, with 7 bases identical to TRBD1. Germline V gene lookup returns CDR1 SGDLS and CDR2 YYNGEE. V shed 3 bases and J 6 bases; nucleotides not matched to a gene: 2. The CDR3 consists of 13 residues. The CDR3 loop reads CASSGQGPGELFF. The CDR3 DNA follows: TGTGCCAGCAGCGGACAGGGTCCCGGGGAGCTGTTTTTT.

The CDR3 DNA follows: TGTGCCAGCAGCCCTTGGACAGCCACAGATACGCAGTATTTT. This codes for CASSPWTATDTQYF. The chain combines TRBV11-2 with TRBJ2-3; possible D gene TRBD1, 6 bases. The CDR3 covers 14 residues. In germline, CDR1 is SGHAT, CDR2 FQNNGV. V was shortened by 5 bases and J by 2 bases, with 11 bases between the two germline ends.

J is TRBJ2-3 and V is TRBV5-6, with TRBD2 matching over 13 bases. With 0 bases clipped from V and 1 base from J, the junction kept 2 bases outside the gene matches. There are 17 residues in the CDR3. Germline CDR1 SGHDT, CDR2 YYEEEE. CDR3 coding DNA: TGTGCCAGCAGCTTGGGGACTAGCGGGGGTCGCACAGATACGCAGTATTTT. Protein sequence: CASSLGTSGGRTDTQYF.

V is TRBV10-1 and J is TRBJ1-1, with a weak D call TRBD1 (5 bases). V was clipped by 2 bases and J by 9 bases, with 10 bases between them. This CDR3 has 12 amino acids. Germline V gene sequence: CDR1 WNHNN, CDR2 SYGVQD (reference sequence). The CDR3 reads CASSEARQQAFF. Here the CDR3 DNA reads TGCGCCAGCAGTGAGGCGCGACAGCAAGCTTTCTTT.

This clonotype was picked up one time. Sequence at one end of the junction differs from germline and may be a read error. V gene TRBV30 combines with J gene TRBJ1-1; possible D gene TRBD1, 6 bases. CDR1 is GTSNPN, CDR2 SVGIG, per germline (reference sequence). This CDR3 comprises 13 residues. As DNA, the CDR3 is TGTGGCTGGAGTCACAGGGCCGGCACTGAAGCTTTCTTT. Encoded protein: CGWSHRAGTEAFF.

In this sample, this clonotype turned up a few times. For the CDR3, the DNA is TGTGCCAGCAGTGAAGCGGTGGGGGGGTTCACAGATACGCAGTATTTT. This gives the protein CASSEAVGGFTDTQYF. The rearrangement joins TRBV2 to TRBJ2-3, with TRBD2 identical over 7 bases. With V trimmed by 0 bases and J by 2 bases, 5 bases remained unmatched. The germline V gene has CDR1 SNHLY and CDR2 FYNNEI. The CDR3 runs 16 residues. Full variable domain (missing parts from reference TRBV2 and TRBJ2-3): EPEVTQTPSHQVTQMGQEVILRCVPISNHLYFYWYRQILGQKVEFLVSFYNNEISEKSEIFDDQFSVERPDGSNFTLKIRSTKLEDSAMYFCASSEAVGGFTDTQYFGPGTRLTVL.

The chain employs TRBV12-3 or TRBV12-4 and TRBJ2-2; D tentatively reads TRBD1 or TRBD2 (5 bases each). V was cut by 7 bases and J by 6 bases, with 12 bases left in between. CDR3 length: 13 amino acids. CDR3 nucleotide sequence: TGTGCCAGCACCCACTTGGGGGCCGGGGAGCTGTTTTTT. Translated, it gives CASTHLGAGELFF.

This clonotype was picked up a small number of times. J is TRBJ2-7 and V is TRBV7-6, with 11 bases fitting TRBD1. CDR3 size: 15 residues. V was clipped by 5 bases and J by 7 bases; unmatched bases: 10. The germline V gene encodes CDR1 SGHVS and CDR2 FNYEAQ. The CDR3 protein is CASSPPGTGGGEQYF. In DNA form, the CDR3 reads TGTGCCAGCAGCCCTCCCGGGACAGGGGGAGGAGAGCAGTACTTC.

This sequence joins TRBV15 and TRBJ2-2; D unresolved. CDR1 LNHNV and CDR2 YYDKDF come from the germline V gene (reference sequence). Trimming shortened V by 0 bases and J by 0 bases, and 14 bases separated the two germline ends. The CDR3 consists of 18 residues. CDR3 in amino acids: CATSRDYPPTANTGELFF. The CDR3, as DNA: TGTGCCACCAGCAGAGATTATCCCCCTACCGCGAACACCGGGGAGCTGTTTTTT.

The J gene is TRBJ1-5, the V gene TRBV6-2 or TRBV6-3, with D maybe TRBD1 (5 bases). Germline V lookup: CDR1 MNHEY, CDR2 SVGEGT. The CDR3 extends over 16 amino acids. Trimming left V 0 bases short and J 3 bases short, with 12 bases between. The CDR3 protein is CASSYSIGAHNQPQHF. DNA for the CDR3: TGTGCCAGCAGTTACTCGATCGGGGCCCACAATCAGCCCCAGCATTTT.

This clonotype was found a few times. The rearrangement links TRBV12-3 or TRBV12-4 to TRBJ2-2; 8 bases agree with TRBD2. Losses at the gene ends were 9 bases for V and 7 bases for J; bases not matched to a gene: 16. This CDR3 has 16 residues. CDR3 bases: TGTGCCAGTACACCCTCGGGGGGGGCTCACTACGGGGAGCTGTTTTTT. Protein sequence: CASTPSGGAHYGELFF.

This clonotype appeared many times. V usage is TRBV5-6 and J usage is TRBJ1-4; 9 bases fit TRBD1. Per the germline V gene, CDR1 is SGHDT and CDR2 is YYEEEE. Germline trimming cut 0 bases from V and 7 bases from J; bases unmatched to any gene: 7. The CDR3 totals 16 residues. CDR3: CASSLGNRGQGEKLFF. The CDR3, as DNA: TGTGCCAGCAGCTTGGGCAACAGGGGGCAGGGTGAAAAACTGTTTTTT. The full variable domain, completed using reference TRBV5-6 and TRBJ1-4, is DAGVTQSPTHLIKTRGQQVTLRCSPKSGHDTVSWYQQALGQGPQFIFQYYEEEERQRGNFPDRFSGHQFPNYSSELNVNALLLGDSALYLCASSLGNRGQGEKLFFGSGTQLSVL.

The sample holds a few counts of this clonotype. V usage is TRBV12-3 or TRBV12-4 and J usage is TRBJ2-1; 7 bases fit TRBD1. J was trimmed by 9 bases and V by 2 bases; bases with no gene match: 10. The CDR3 covers 15 residues. The CDR3 is CASSLLFRGRIEQFF. Written as DNA, the CDR3 is TGTGCCAGCAGTTTACTATTTAGGGGGCGTATTGAGCAGTTCTTC.

The chain employs TRBV5-4 and TRBJ2-7; the match to TRBD2 covers 10 bases. CDR3 length: 16 residues. Germline CDR1 and CDR2: SGHNT and YYREEE (reference sequence). V was clipped by 5 bases and J by 0 bases; unmatched bases: 8. CDR3 protein: CASSTLAGVSSYEQYF. The DNA of the CDR3 is TGTGCCAGCAGTACCCTAGCGGGGGTATCCTCCTACGAGCAGTACTTC. The complete variable domain, with remaining parts taken from reference TRBV5-4 and TRBJ2-7, reads ETGVTQSPTHLIKTRGQQVTLRCSSQSGHNTVSWYQQALGQGPQFIFQYYREEENGRGNFPPRFSGLQFPNYSSELNVNALELDDSALYLCASSTLAGVSSYEQYFGPGTRLTVT.

The chain has TRBV9 and TRBJ2-2, with TRBD1 matching 10 bases. Germline values: CDR1 SGDLS, CDR2 YYNGEE. V trimming: 4 bases; J trimming: 0 bases; junction bases outside the gene matches: 3. CDR3 size: 16 residues. The CDR3 is CASSRGTGANTGELFF. CDR3 sequence (DNA): TGTGCCAGCAGCAGGGGGACAGGGGCGAACACCGGGGAGCTGTTTTTT.

This clonotype was counted many times. The chain employs TRBV5-1 and TRBJ2-5; D is uncertain. CDR3 size: 16 residues. Trimming took 0 bases from V and 1 from J, leaving 13 bases between them. The germline gives CDR1 SGHRS, CDR2 YFSETQ. In DNA, the CDR3 is TGCGCCAGCAGCTTGGAAGGTGGGCCCTCCCAAGAGACCCAGTACTTC. Amino acids: CASSLEGGPSQETQYF.

This clonotype was picked up a small number of times. V and J are TRBV25-1 and TRBJ1-2; 7 bases map to TRBD1. The CDR3 extends over 12 amino acids. V gave up 4 bases and J gave up 8 bases; unmatched junction bases: 4. Germline-derived CDR1 and CDR2 are MGHDK and SYGVNS. The CDR3 DNA is TGTGCCAGCAGTGTTTACAGGGGCGGCTACACCTTC. Protein sequence: CASSVYRGGYTF.

In its sample, this clonotype was seen many times. This chain uses TRBV6-1 with TRBJ2-5; 8 bases agree with TRBD1. CDR1 and CDR2 from the germline V gene are MNHNS and SASEGT. This CDR3 spans 14 amino acids. The V gene end was trimmed by 6 bases and the J gene end by 4 bases; junction bases not matched to a gene: 7. The CDR3 DNA reads TGTGCCAGCAGCCCGGACAGGGTAGTAGAGACCCAGTACTTC. Its protein product is CASSPDRVVETQYF.

The table lists this clonotype with many counts. The chain links TRBV4-1 to TRBJ2-3; 7 bases are a match to TRBD1. CDR3 length equals 17 residues. Germline V CDR1 and CDR2: MGHRA, YSYEKL. The V segment lost 6 bases and the J segment 0 bases; nucleotides outside the gene matches: 12. CDR3 loop: CASSRLGTDASTDTQYF. The CDR3 region has the DNA TGCGCCAGCAGTCGACTTGGGACAGACGCTAGCACAGATACGCAGTATTTT.

V usage is TRBV27 and J usage is TRBJ1-4, with D possibly TRBD1 on 5 matching bases. V lost 6 bases and J lost 8, with 22 bases in between. Per germline, CDR1 MNHEY and CDR2 SMNVEV (reference sequence). This CDR3 contains 16 residues. The CDR3 is CASSRLWGEGFEKLFF. CDR3 DNA: TGTGCCAGCAGCCGACTATGGGGGGAAGGTTTCGAAAAACTGTTTTTT.

Only a few counts were recorded for this clonotype. The J gene is TRBJ2-7, the V gene TRBV19; D is unclear. This CDR3 region has 14 residues. Looked up from germline, CDR1 is LNHDA and CDR2 is SQIVND (reference sequence). Between the trimmed V and J ends, which lost 7 bases and 1 base, there was a span of 14 bases. The CDR3 here is CASNSLVGSYEQYF. CDR3 in DNA: TGTGCCAGTAATTCGCTAGTGGGATCCTACGAGCAGTACTTC.

The chain joins TRBV20-1 to TRBJ2-5, with 7 nucleotides matching TRBD1. V lost 6 bases and J lost 5; bases outside the gene matches: 6. This CDR3 has 12 residues. Germline V gene sequence: CDR1 DFQATT, CDR2 SNEGSKA (reference sequence). CDR3 DNA sequence: TGCAGTGCGCCCGAGGGGGCCGAGACCCAGTACTTC. It translates to CSAPEGAETQYF.

The chain combines TRBV20-1 with TRBJ1-2, with 11 bases identical to TRBD1. The CDR3 runs 16 residues. V shed 5 bases and J 7 bases; nucleotides not matched to a gene: 15. Per the germline V gene, CDR1 is DFQATT and CDR2 is SNEGSKA (reference sequence). The CDR3 loop reads CSAARGTGGPITGYTF. The CDR3 nucleotides read TGCAGTGCTGCCCGCGGGACAGGGGGTCCCATAACTGGCTACACCTTC.

This rearrangement joins TRBV12-3 or TRBV12-4 to TRBJ2-7, with 8 bases that match TRBD1. V trimming: 5 bases; J trimming: 3 bases; junction bases outside the gene matches: 6. The CDR3 spans 14 residues. Here the CDR3 DNA reads TGTGCCAGCAGTAGACAGGGGATGAACTACGAGCAGTACTTC. Protein: CASSRQGMNYEQYF.

The chain employs TRBV4-1 and TRBJ1-5, with TRBD1 matching 9 bases. Looked up from germline, CDR1 is MGHRA and CDR2 is YSYEKL. The CDR3 covers 15 residues. V was pared by 4 bases and J by 5 bases, with 6 bases of the junction left unmatched. The CDR3 sequence: CASSRETGGDQPQHF. The CDR3 nucleotides are TGCGCCAGCAGCCGGGAGACAGGGGGGGATCAGCCCCAGCATTTT.

V gene TRBV7-2 combines with J gene TRBJ2-1; the match to TRBD2 covers 12 bases. This CDR3 region has 19 residues. After removal of 0 bases from V and 6 bases from J, the junction contained 12 bases not matched to a gene. Germline values: CDR1 SGHTA, CDR2 FQGNSA. Here the CDR3 DNA reads TGTGCCAGCAGCTTAGCCCTTCTCCTAGCGGGGGGGCCTGGCAATGAGCAGTTCTTC. Its protein is CASSLALLLAGGPGNEQFF.

This clonotype was seen at least ten times. The chain has TRBV18 and TRBJ2-1, with 9 bases that match TRBD2. The CDR3 covers 15 residues. The junction had 3 bases not matched to a gene; V was cut back by 5 bases and J by 1 base. In germline, CDR1 is KGHSH, CDR2 LQKENI. CDR3 sequence (DNA): TGTGCCAGCTCAGGCGGGGGGGCTTCCTACAATGAGCAGTTCTTC. It codes for CASSGGGASYNEQFF.

The chain uses TRBV12-3 or TRBV12-4 and TRBJ2-7, with TRBD1 matching over 9 bases. CDR3 length: 17 amino acids. V lost 3 bases, J lost 4 bases, and 13 bases stayed unmatched. The DNA of the CDR3 is TGTGCCAGCAGTTTTACCCGCTTGACAGGGGGTCAATACGAGCAGTACTTC. This sequence encodes CASSFTRLTGGQYEQYF.

This clonotype has just a few counts. The chain has TRBV30 and TRBJ1-2; a weak D match, TRBD1 (5 bases). The CDR3 consists of 12 residues. Germline CDR1 and CDR2: GTSNPN and SVGIG (reference sequence). V lost 0 bases and J lost 6, with 8 bases in between. In nucleotides, the CDR3 is TGTGCCTGGAGTGTAATCAGGGATGGCTACACCTTC. It translates to CAWSVIRDGYTF.

The rearrangement joins TRBV30 to TRBJ2-2, with D maybe TRBD1 (6 bases). This CDR3 has 13 amino acids. Germline V gives CDR1 GTSNPN, CDR2 SVGIG (reference sequence). Trimming removed 2 bases from V and 6 bases from J, with 10 bases in between. As DNA, the CDR3 is TGTGCCTGGAGTCTCACAGGGTCCGGGGAGCTGTTTTTT. This codes for CAWSLTGSGELFF. The complete variable domain, with remaining parts taken from reference TRBV30 and TRBJ2-2, reads SQTIHQWPATLVQPVGSPLSLECTVEGTSNPNLYWYRQAAGRGLQLLFYSVGIGQISSEVPQNLSASRPQDRQFILSSKKLLLSDSGFYLCAWSLTGSGELFFGEGSRLTVL.

The J gene is TRBJ1-2, the V gene TRBV29-1; TRBD1 agrees at 9 bases. J gave up 4 bases and V 5 bases, and 5 bases lay outside the gene matches. The CDR3 runs 13 residues. CDR1 is SQVTM, CDR2 ANQGSEA, per germline. In nucleotides, the CDR3 is TGCAGCGTTCTGGGACAGGGTGGCTATGGCTACACCTTC. Residues: CSVLGQGGYGYTF.

This clonotype has a handful of counts. V gene TRBV7-8 combines with J gene TRBJ2-7; 9 nucleotides match TRBD2. This CDR3 is 15 amino acids long. Germline CDR1 and CDR2: SGHVS and FQNEAQ. V lost 8 bases to trimming and J lost 6 bases; unmatched junction nucleotides: 14. The CDR3 region is CASAGLAGILGEQYF. As DNA, the CDR3 is TGTGCCAGCGCAGGGCTAGCGGGAATTCTCGGCGAGCAGTACTTC.